The 11 T cell receptor beta chains presented below share a single source sample, sequenced in a study of graft-versus-host responses after intestinal transplantation (dated by TCRdb to the early 2020s). The method behind the library was the immunoSEQ multiplex PCR assay. TCRdb carries this immuneACCESS record with in-frame sequences only. Its versions omit some clonotypes, under half of them owing to an unresolved V gene in the studies checked, with the rest unexplained. For this sample there are about 100,000 clones; about 90% appear just once. The ten largest clonotypes hold roughly 1% of the sample. Sample time point, as interpreted from the label and publication: cells obtained before transplantation from donor or recipient. For these receptors, no antigen is known. The source material was unstimulated CD4+ T cells sorted from spleen or lymph node cells, sampled before transplant. All receptors come from a human donor who was the organ donor for an intestinal transplant.

V is TRBV19 and J is TRBJ1-6; 9 bases are shared with TRBD1. The CDR3 is made up of 14 amino acids. CDR1 is LNHDA and CDR2 is SQIVND in the germline V gene (reference sequence). The V segment lost 10 bases and the J segment 8 bases; nucleotides outside the gene matches: 9. CDR3 protein: CATSERTGDSPLHF. The CDR3 DNA reads as TGTGCCACCTCAGAAAGGACAGGGGATTCACCCCTCCACTTT.

The chain joins TRBV28 to TRBJ1-4; 9 nucleotides agree with TRBD1. The CDR3 consists of 16 residues. V shed 5 bases, J shed 6 bases, and the junction held 10 bases outside the gene matches. CDR1 is MDHEN, CDR2 SYDVKM, per germline. The CDR3 loop reads CASSPPGTGLYEKLFF. The CDR3 nucleotides are TGTGCCAGCAGTCCTCCCGGGACAGGGCTATATGAAAAACTGTTTTTT.

This clone appeared once. This sequence joins TRBV18 and TRBJ1-2, with no clear D. This CDR3 is 14 amino acids long. Trimming shortened V by 0 bases and J by 4 bases, and 9 bases separated the two germline ends. Germline V gene data show CDR1 as KGHSH and CDR2 as LQKENI. DNA for the CDR3: TGTGCCAGCTCACCACCTGGGAGGATCTATGGCTACACCTTC. This encodes CASSPPGRIYGYTF.

The rearrangement links TRBV4-1 to TRBJ2-1; no reliable D call. Germline CDR1 is MGHRA and CDR2 is YSYEKL. The CDR3 runs 13 residues. Trimming cost V 4 bases and J 7 bases, with 11 bases left between them. The CDR3 loop reads CASSRAAANEQFF. CDR3 DNA: TGCGCCAGCAGCCGGGCTGCTGCAAATGAGCAGTTCTTC.

The chain couples TRBV6-6 to TRBJ1-6; tentative D call: TRBD1 (5 bases). The V end was cut by 10 bases, the J end by 11 bases, with 21 bases between. This CDR3 contains 14 residues. Looked up from germline, CDR1 is MNHNY and CDR2 is SVGAGI (reference sequence). Written as DNA, the CDR3 is TGTGCCATACGCCCGACCCGGGACGGAACACCCCTCCACTTT. Its translation is CAIRPTRDGTPLHF.

This clone was counted a single time. This chain joins TRBV5-1 and TRBJ2-3, with 8 bases fitting TRBD1. The CDR3 length is 14 residues. V lost 4 bases and J lost 5; bases outside the gene matches: 6. CDR1 SGHRS and CDR2 YFSETQ come from the germline V gene. For the CDR3, the DNA is TGCGCCAGCAGCCCCGGACAGGGTGGAGATACGCAGTATTTT. Translated: CASSPGQGGDTQYF.

The chain carries TRBV5-4 and TRBJ2-1, with D possibly matching TRBD1 (6 bases). The CDR3 extends over 16 amino acids. Between the trimmed V and J ends, which lost 4 bases and 4 bases, there was a span of 18 bases. Germline V gene sequence: CDR1 SGHNT, CDR2 YYREEE (reference sequence). CDR3 nucleotide sequence: TGTGCCAGCAGCGGGGGCCCCAGGGGAAAGTACAATGAGCAGTTCTTC. Protein: CASSGGPRGKYNEQFF. The full variable domain, with the rest looked up from reference TRBV5-4 and TRBJ2-1, is ETGVTQSPTHLIKTRGQQVTLRCSSQSGHNTVSWYQQALGQGPQFIFQYYREEENGRGNFPPRFSGLQFPNYSSELNVNALELDDSALYLCASSGGPRGKYNEQFFGPGTRLTVL.

The chain is built from TRBV5-1 and TRBJ2-7; 11 bases align to TRBD2. Germline CDR1 is SGHRS and CDR2 is YFSETQ. This CDR3 comprises 17 residues. The V gene end was trimmed by 1 base and the J gene end by 2 bases; junction bases not matched to a gene: 8. The chain's CDR3 is CASSLSPSGGLTYEQYF. In DNA, the CDR3 is TGCGCCAGCAGCTTGTCCCCTAGCGGGGGGCTTACCTACGAGCAGTACTTC.

This clone has a single count. The chain uses TRBV10-3 and TRBJ1-5; TRBD1 matches at 8 bases. CDR1 and CDR2 from the germline V gene are ENHRY and SYGVKD. The CDR3 totals 15 residues. Germline trimming cut 3 bases from V and 5 bases from J; bases unmatched to any gene: 6. The CDR3 protein is CAISDRTGQHQPQHF. Written as DNA, the CDR3 is TGTGCCATCAGTGATAGGACAGGGCAGCATCAGCCCCAGCATTTT.

The chain links TRBV7-2 to TRBJ1-5, with TRBD1 matching 8 bases. Per germline, CDR1 SGHTA and CDR2 FQGNSA. The CDR3 sequence is 14 residues long. The V gene end was trimmed by 6 bases and the J gene end by 7 bases; junction bases not matched to a gene: 8. DNA of the CDR3: TGTGCCAGCAGTCCTTCGACAGGGGAACAGCCCCAGCATTTT. It encodes CASSPSTGEQPQHF.

The table lists this clone with a few counts. The chain couples TRBV11-2 to TRBJ2-1; TRBD1 aligns across 7 bases. Germline V gene data show CDR1 as SGHAT and CDR2 as FQNNGV. V was pared by 5 bases and J by 5 bases, with 9 bases of the junction left unmatched. The CDR3 consists of 15 residues. The CDR3 region is CASSPRDSANNEQFF. CDR3 in DNA: TGTGCCAGCAGCCCCCGGGACAGTGCCAACAATGAGCAGTTCTTC. The whole variable domain, remainder taken from reference TRBV11-2 and TRBJ2-1, is EAGVAQSPRYKIIEKRQSVAFWCNPISGHATLYWYQQILGQGPKLLIQFQNNGVVDDSQLPKDRFSAERLKGVDSTLKIQPAKLEDSAVYLCASSPRDSANNEQFFGPGTRLTVL.